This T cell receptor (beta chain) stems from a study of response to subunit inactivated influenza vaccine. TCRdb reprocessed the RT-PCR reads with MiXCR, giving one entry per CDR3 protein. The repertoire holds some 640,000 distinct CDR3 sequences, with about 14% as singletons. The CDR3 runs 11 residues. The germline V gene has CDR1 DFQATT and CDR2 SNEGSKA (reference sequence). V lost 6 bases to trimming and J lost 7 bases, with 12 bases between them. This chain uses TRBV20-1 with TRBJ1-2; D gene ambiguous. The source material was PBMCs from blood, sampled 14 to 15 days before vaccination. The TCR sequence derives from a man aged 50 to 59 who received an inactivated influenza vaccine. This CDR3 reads CSADYGSGYTF. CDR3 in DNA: TGCAGTGCCGATTATGGCTCTGGCTACACCTTC.